The 26 T cell receptor beta chains reported below all come from one sample, sequenced in a study of T cells in Graves' hyperthyroidism and ophthalmopathy. RNA transcripts yielded amplified TCR beta CDR3 regions. The HTBI set primed first-round TCR CDR3 RT-PCR. TCRdb reanalysed the multiplex PCR reads using MiXCR and keeps one entry per CDR3 protein. The data hold 300,000 to 450,000 distinct CDR3 sequences, with about 14% observed a single time. Material for sequencing was blood. The receptors here all came from a woman in her twenties or thirties with Graves' ophthalmopathy.

This clonotype was recorded many times. The J gene is TRBJ1-6, the V gene TRBV6-5; 7 bases agree with TRBD1. CDR3 size: 16 residues. After removal of 2 bases from V and 7 bases from J, the junction contained 8 bases not matched to a gene. Germline assignment: CDR1 MNHEY and CDR2 SVGAGI. CDR3 region: CASSYNRVDRNSPLHF. DNA of the CDR3: TGTGCCAGCAGTTACAACAGGGTGGACAGGAATTCACCCCTCCACTTT.

The table lists this clonotype with many counts. In nucleotides, the CDR3 is TGTGCCTTCAGACAGCAATCCTTTCGGTACGAGCAGTACTTC. Its translation: CAFRQQSFRYEQYF. The chain is built from TRBV30 and TRBJ2-7; tentatively, D is TRBD1 (5 bases). Trimming removed 7 bases at V and 4 bases at J, with 20 bases between. The CDR3 has 14 residues. CDR1 and CDR2 from the germline V gene are GTSNPN and SVGIG (reference sequence).

This clonotype has a count of ten or more. This chain uses TRBV7-3 with TRBJ2-5; D might be TRBD2 (6 bases). Trimming pared 2 bases from V and 3 bases from J, leaving 10 bases between. The CDR3 loop spans 14 amino acids. CDR1 and CDR2 from the germline V gene are SGHTA and FQGTGA. The CDR3 bases are TGTGCCAGCAGCTTATCTACGGGAGAAGAGACCCAGTACTTC. This gives the protein CASSLSTGEETQYF. Together with reference TRBV7-3 and TRBJ2-5, the CDR3 gives the full variable domain: GAGVSQTPSNKVTEKGKYVELRCDPISGHTALYWYRQSLGQGPEFLIYFQGTGAADDSGLPNDRFFAVRPEGSVSTLKIQRTERGDSAVYLCASSLSTGEETQYFGPGTRLLVL.

This clonotype was observed many times. The chain couples TRBV2 to TRBJ2-7, with D tentatively TRBD1 or TRBD2 (6 bases each). CDR3 length equals 13 residues. V lost 5 bases, J lost 5 bases, and 13 bases lay in between. Looked up from germline, CDR1 is SNHLY and CDR2 is FYNNEI. CDR3 protein: CASSSQGRNEQYF. DNA for the CDR3: TGTGCCAGCAGTTCGCAGGGGAGGAACGAGCAGTACTTC.

This clonotype showed up many times. This sequence joins TRBV7-6 and TRBJ2-3; D is unclear. Trimming pared 2 bases from V and 1 base from J, leaving 10 bases between. The CDR3 extends over 15 amino acids. Germline V CDR1 and CDR2: SGHVS, FNYEAQ. The CDR3 coding sequence is TGTGCCAGCAGCTTAATGGCAGAAGGCACAGATACGCAGTATTTT. Translation: CASSLMAEGTDTQYF.

The table lists this clonotype with many counts. The chain joins TRBV20-1 to TRBJ1-6; TRBD1 matches at 8 bases. This CDR3 contains 15 residues. The trim removed 4 bases at V and 5 bases at J, leaving 7 bases unmatched. Germline values: CDR1 DFQATT, CDR2 SNEGSKA (reference sequence). The CDR3 nucleotides read TGCAGTGCTACCCCGGACAGGGTGGATAATTCACCCCTCCACTTT. Translated, it gives CSATPDRVDNSPLHF.

This clonotype was found many times. V is TRBV20-1 and J is TRBJ1-2; D is unresolved. Germline loops: CDR1 DFQATT, CDR2 SNEGSKA (reference sequence). V was shortened by 1 base and J by 6 bases, with 12 bases between the two germline ends. The CDR3 loop spans 13 amino acids. In DNA form, the CDR3 reads TGCAGTGCTAGAGTCGGGCAGGCTCATGGCTACACCTTC. Encoded protein: CSARVGQAHGYTF.

This clonotype was counted at least ten times. This chain joins TRBV18 and TRBJ2-6; D remains ambiguous. Looked up from germline, CDR1 is KGHSH and CDR2 is LQKENI. The CDR3 extends over 14 amino acids. V lost 6 bases to trimming and J lost 6 bases, with 12 bases between them. As DNA, the CDR3 is TGTGCCAGCTCCCGGCAGAATGAGGCCAACGTCCTGACTTTC. Protein: CASSRQNEANVLTF.

In this sample, this clonotype turned up many times. The J gene is TRBJ2-3, the V gene TRBV6-1, with 14 bases that match TRBD2. The CDR3 is 17 amino acids. Germline trimming cut 5 bases from V and 2 bases from J; bases unmatched to any gene: 6. From germline, CDR1 is MNHNS and CDR2 SASEGT. CDR3 bases: TGTGCCAGCAGTATACGGACTAGCGGGGGGTTCACAGATACGCAGTATTTT. It yields the protein CASSIRTSGGFTDTQYF.

This clonotype was seen many times. The rearrangement links TRBV4-1 to TRBJ2-1, with TRBD2 matching over 7 bases. This CDR3 comprises 14 residues. CDR1 and CDR2 (germline): MGHRA, YSYEKL. V lost 4 bases to trimming and J lost 7 bases; unmatched junction nucleotides: 7. In DNA, the CDR3 is TGCGCCAGCAGCCCCCCGACTAGCTCGAATGAGCAGTTCTTC. As protein: CASSPPTSSNEQFF.

This clonotype was recorded at least ten times. V and J are TRBV28 and TRBJ1-4; no clear D gene. CDR1 MDHEN and CDR2 SYDVKM come from the germline V gene. The CDR3 is 14 residues long. The V end was cut by 6 bases, the J end by 6 bases, with 14 bases between. The CDR3 spells CASSSPGVDEKLFF. The CDR3 DNA reads as TGTGCCAGCAGCTCCCCAGGTGTAGATGAAAAACTGTTTTTT.

This clonotype was seen ten or more times. V and J are TRBV18 and TRBJ1-6, with D perhaps TRBD1 (6 bases). The CDR3 is 15 amino acids. The V end was cut by 4 bases, the J end by 8 bases, with 15 bases between. CDR1 and CDR2 (germline): KGHSH, LQKENI. CDR3 DNA: TGTGCCAGCTCACTTAACAGGGTCTTGGATTCACCCCTCCACTTT. Translating gives CASSLNRVLDSPLHF.

This clonotype came up a few times. A much larger clone sits a single nucleotide away, making a read error possible. This chain joins TRBV7-3 and TRBJ2-1; no clear D gene. The CDR3 totals 13 residues. Germline-derived CDR1 and CDR2 are SGHTA and FQGTGA. The CDR3 nucleotides are TGTGCCGGCAGCTTCGGGTCGTACAATGAGCAGTTCTTC. This translates into CAGSFGSYNEQFF.

The chain is built from TRBV20-1 and TRBJ1-3; possibly TRBD1 for D (5 bases). The V end lost 6 bases, the J end lost 3 bases, and 21 bases lay between the germline ends. The CDR3 totals 16 residues. Germline V lookup: CDR1 DFQATT, CDR2 SNEGSKA (reference sequence). The CDR3 DNA reads as TGCAGTGCCTTAGAACGGGGCCGCGGTAGTGGAAACACCATATATTTT. Translated, it gives CSALERGRGSGNTIYF.

This clonotype was seen at least ten times. The chain is built from TRBV28 and TRBJ1-5; unclear D gene. The CDR3 length is 14 residues. The germline V and J ends were trimmed by 6 bases and 4 bases, with 13 bases remaining between them. Germline CDR1 reads MDHEN; CDR2 reads SYDVKM. DNA of the CDR3: TGTGCCAGCAGGTCGTTGTTAGGGAATCAGCCCCAGCATTTT. This encodes CASRSLLGNQPQHF. Using reference TRBV28 and TRBJ1-5 for the parts outside the CDR3, the full variable domain is DVKVTQSSRYLVKRTGEKVFLECVQDMDHENMFWYRQDPGLGLRLIYFSYDVKMKEKGDIPEGYSVSREKKERFSLILESASTNQTSMYLCASRSLLGNQPQHFGDGTRLSIL.

Ten or more counts support this clonotype. The rearrangement uses TRBV18 and TRBJ1-1; maybe TRBD1 (5 bases). V lost 2 bases to trimming and J lost 0 bases, with 10 bases between them. This CDR3 has 15 residues. Germline V lookup: CDR1 KGHSH, CDR2 LQKENI. The CDR3 nucleotides are TGTGCCAGCTCACCATTGGCAGGGATGAACACTGAAGCTTTCTTT. Its protein product is CASSPLAGMNTEAFF.

A word on this clonotype: A read error may account for a junction end that differs from germline. Written as DNA, the CDR3 is TGTGCCGGCAGTTTCCTCGGGACAGGGGCGCTTAACTATGGCTACACCTTC. It translates to CAGSFLGTGALNYGYTF. J is TRBJ1-2 and V is TRBV28, with 10 positions matching TRBD1. The CDR3 has 17 residues. The germline gives CDR1 MDHEN, CDR2 SYDVKM.

This clonotype was counted many times. The chain couples TRBV7-9 to TRBJ2-3; no definite D call. Between the trimmed V and J ends, which lost 3 bases and 1 base, there was a span of 11 bases. This CDR3 has 15 amino acids. Germline V gene data show CDR1 as SEHNR and CDR2 as FQNEAQ (reference sequence). This CDR3 reads CASSFLTQGTDTQYF. For the CDR3, the DNA is TGTGCCAGCAGCTTCTTGACACAAGGCACAGATACGCAGTATTTT. Filled out from reference TRBV7-9 and TRBJ2-3, the complete variable domain reads DTGVSQNPRHKITKRGQNVTFRCDPISEHNRLYWYRQTLGQGPEFLTYFQNEAQLEKSRLLSDRFSAERPKGSFSTLEIQRTEQGDSAMYLCASSFLTQGTDTQYFGPGTRLTVL.

The chain links TRBV3-1 to TRBJ1-6, with D unresolved. V was shortened by 0 bases and J by 9 bases, with 3 bases between the two germline ends. CDR3 size: 12 residues. CDR1 and CDR2 (germline): LGHDT, YNNKEL (reference sequence). The CDR3 DNA sequence: TGTGCCAGCAGCCAAGAGAGTTCACCCCTCCACTTT. This codes for CASSQESSPLHF.

In this sample, this clonotype turned up a few times. The chain recombines TRBV20-1 with TRBJ2-7; the D is unclear. Per germline, CDR1 DFQATT and CDR2 SNEGSKA (reference sequence). V lost 0 bases, J lost 2 bases, and 8 bases lay in between. There are 13 residues in the CDR3. This CDR3 is CSARDLMAYEQYF. The CDR3 region has the DNA TGCAGTGCTAGAGATCTCATGGCCTACGAGCAGTACTTC.

The chain uses TRBV6-1 and TRBJ2-3; D uncertain. Germline V gene sequence: CDR1 MNHNS, CDR2 SASEGT. Trimming pared 5 bases from V and 0 bases from J, leaving 9 bases between. The CDR3 runs to 14 residues. CDR3 amino acids: CASSPKLSTDTQYF. DNA of the CDR3: TGTGCCAGCAGTCCCAAGTTAAGCACAGATACGCAGTATTTT.

Many counts were recorded for this clonotype. This sequence joins TRBV3-1 and TRBJ2-5; weak D call: TRBD1 (6 bases). The germline CDR1 and CDR2 sequences are LGHDT and YNNKEL (reference sequence). Trimming cost V 4 bases and J 4 bases, with 16 bases left between them. This CDR3 is 15 amino acids long. CDR3 nucleotide sequence: TGTGCCAGCAGCCTGGGTGGGGGCGTGGGAGAGACCCAGTACTTC. Its translation is CASSLGGGVGETQYF.

Concerning this clonotype: It may be a read error: a sequence one base away is much more abundant. The chain combines TRBV12-3 or TRBV12-4 with TRBJ2-1, with D hard to call. The CDR3 extends over 12 amino acids. Trimming took off 5 bases at V and 5 bases at J, with 7 bases between the two ends. CDR3 sequence: CASSRPDNEQFF. The DNA of the CDR3 is TGTGCCAGCAGTAGACCAGACAATGAGCAGTTCTTC.

This clonotype was recorded at least ten times. The chain uses TRBV5-6 and TRBJ2-2, with D maybe TRBD1 (5 bases). The CDR3 runs 16 residues. Trimming removed 5 bases at V and 1 base at J, with 15 bases between. Germline CDR1 SGHDT, CDR2 YYEEEE. For the CDR3, the DNA is TGTGCCAGCAGATTCTCAAGGGGCCGGAACACCGGGGAGCTGTTTTTT. Protein: CASRFSRGRNTGELFF.

This clonotype was found many times. This chain links TRBV12-3 or TRBV12-4 with TRBJ1-4; D may be TRBD1 (5 bases). There are 14 residues in the CDR3. V was clipped by 5 bases and J by 7 bases, with 14 bases between them. CDR3 sequence (DNA): TGTGCCAGCAGTCTTCGTTGGGGGGGTGAAAAACTGTTTTTT. It codes for CASSLRWGGEKLFF.

The table lists this clonotype with many counts. The chain couples TRBV7-3 to TRBJ2-3; TRBD2 agrees at 14 bases. CDR3 length equals 17 residues. Germline V gene lookup returns CDR1 SGHTA and CDR2 FQGTGA. The J segment lost 6 bases and the V segment lost 0 bases, leaving 5 bases of the junction unmatched. CDR3 region: CASSLTGGTSGGDTQYF. CDR3 in DNA: TGTGCCAGCAGCTTAACGGGGGGGACTAGCGGGGGTGATACGCAGTATTTT.